These T cell receptor beta chains were read from a single sample in a study of OX40 agonist ivuxolimab in advanced cancers. Profiled with immunoSEQ multiplex PCR; TCRdb holds only in-frame clones, not every one. The sample consists of under 75,000 clones, about 89% of them appearing once. The sample in question was CD4+ or CD8+ T cells sorted from blood, obtained in a trial of the OX40 agonist ivuxolimab. Receptor source: an adult with an advanced solid tumor such as melanoma, head and neck, liver or kidney cancer. Each CDR3 is given with its conserved first and last residue. The order of the fields is D gene, V gene, clone size, J gene, CDR3 DNA, CDR3 protein. A D gene is named only where the DNA matches it firmly. Size tells how often a clone was seen (once, few, many) or the class of an expanded clone, and some rows leave it out.

>-|TRBV6-1|once|TRBJ2-1
TGTGCCAGCAGTGAGCTACCGCAGGGTAATGAGCAGTTCTTC
CASSELPQGNEQFF
>-|TRBV19|-|TRBJ1-5
TGTGCCAGTAGTATAGGAGGACCGAGCAATCAGCCCCAGCATTTT
CASSIGGPSNQPQHF
>-|TRBV9|-|TRBJ1-1
TGTGCCAGCAGCGTAATGGCCCATAACACTGAAGCTTTCTTT
CASSVMAHNTEAFF
>-|TRBV5-4|few|TRBJ2-5
TGTGCCAGCAGCTCCCAGAGGGAGACCCAGTACTTC
CASSSQRETQYF
>-|TRBV7-9|-|TRBJ1-1
TGTGCCAGCAGCTCGAGTCCGGAAGCTTTCTTT
CASSSSPEAFF
>TRBD1|TRBV18|-|TRBJ2-6
TGTGCCAGCTCACCGCTTCCGGGACAGGGGTCTTCTGGGGCCAACGTCCTGACTTTC
CASSPLPGQGSSGANVLTF
>-|TRBV7-9|-|TRBJ1-5
TGTACCAGCAGCCCCCAAGGGAGCAATCAGCCCCAGCATTTT
CTSSPQGSNQPQHF
>-|TRBV2|-|TRBJ2-7
TGTGCCAGCAGTGGGACAGCTGCAATCTACGAGCAGTACTTC
CASSGTAAIYEQYF
>-|TRBV5-4|-|TRBJ1-5
TGTGCCAGCAGCATGGACCCCATGGGTCAGCCCCAGCATTTT
CASSMDPMGQPQHF
>-|TRBV11-1|-|TRBJ1-4
TGTGCCAGCAGCCTGGGACAAAGTGAAAAACTGTTTTTT
CASSLGQSEKLFF
>-|TRBV14|-|TRBJ1-6
TGTGCCAGCAGCCAAGTGACAGCGCGATCACCCCTCCACTTT
CASSQVTARSPLHF
>TRBD2|TRBV29-1|-|TRBJ2-5
TGCAGCGTTACGCCTAGCGGACAAGAGACCCAGTACTTC
CSVTPSGQETQYF
>-|TRBV2|-|TRBJ2-5
TGTGCCAGCGGATCCTACCAGACAGTCCAACAAGAGACCCAGTACTTC
CASGSYQTVQQETQYF
>TRBD1|TRBV7-9|-|TRBJ1-2
TGTGCCAGCAGCTTAGGGACAGGGTCGGTTGGCTACACCTTC
CASSLGTGSVGYTF
>TRBD1|TRBV4-3|-|TRBJ1-6
TGCGCCAGCAGCCAAAGGGGGGGACAGGGAGCTAATTCACCCCTCCACTTT
CASSQRGGQGANSPLHF
>-|TRBV25-1|once|TRBJ1-1
TGTGCCAGCAGTGCCACCGGGACAAACACTGAAGCTTTCTTT
CASSATGTNTEAFF
>-|TRBV11-3|-|TRBJ2-3
TGTGCCAGCAGCCGAGGGGGGAGCACAGATACGCAGTATTTT
CASSRGGSTDTQYF
>-|TRBV5-1|few|TRBJ2-7
TGCGCCAGCAGCTTGGGGGCAGGGGAGAACGAGCAGTACTTC
CASSLGAGENEQYF
>-|TRBV15|-|TRBJ2-1
TGTGCCACCAGCAGATCCCATTCTTGGGATGAGCAGTTCTTC
CATSRSHSWDEQFF
>TRBD1|TRBV10-3|-|TRBJ2-7
TGTGCCATCTCCCCTTTTTCCGGGACAGGGGGCGAGCAGTACTTC
CAISPFSGTGGEQYF
>-|TRBV27|-|TRBJ1-1
TGTGCCAGCGCCCCTGCCAGGAAAGGCACTGAAGCTTTCTTT
CASAPARKGTEAFF
>TRBD1|TRBV27|-|TRBJ2-3
TGTGCCAGCAGTTTTGGGACAGGCACAGATACGCAGTATTTT
CASSFGTGTDTQYF
>TRBD1|TRBV4-2|medium-sized|TRBJ2-6
TGTGCCAGCAGCCAACGACAGGGTCAGGGCGGGGCCAACGTCCTGACTTTC
CASSQRQGQGGANVLTF
>-|TRBV7-9|-|TRBJ2-7
TGTGCCAGCAGCCTCCAAATTTCGGAGCAGTACTTC
CASSLQISEQYF